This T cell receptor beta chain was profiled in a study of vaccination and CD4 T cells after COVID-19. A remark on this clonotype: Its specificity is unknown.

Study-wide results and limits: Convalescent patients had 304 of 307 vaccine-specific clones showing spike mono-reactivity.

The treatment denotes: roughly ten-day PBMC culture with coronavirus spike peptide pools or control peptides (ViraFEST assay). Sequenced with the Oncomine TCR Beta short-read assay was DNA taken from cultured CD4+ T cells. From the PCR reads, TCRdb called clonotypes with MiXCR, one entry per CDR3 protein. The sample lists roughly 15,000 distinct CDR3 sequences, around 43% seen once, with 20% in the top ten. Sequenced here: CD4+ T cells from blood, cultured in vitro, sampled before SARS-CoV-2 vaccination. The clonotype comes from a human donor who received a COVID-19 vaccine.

CDR3 in DNA: TGTGCCAGCAGTCGAATACGGACGGGACAGGGAAACTATGGCTACACCTTC. It is translated as CASSRIRTGQGNYGYTF. This chain connects TRBV2 to TRBJ1-2; the match to TRBD1 covers 9 bases. The CDR3 is 17 residues long. Germline V gives CDR1 SNHLY, CDR2 FYNNEI. The trim removed 5 bases at V and 2 bases at J, leaving 12 bases unmatched.